The 11 T cell receptor beta chains in this list originate from one sample, sequenced in a study of a mutant IDH1 vaccine in newly diagnosed glioma. Sequenced by immunoSEQ multiplex PCR; TCRdb stores in-frame clones only, minus some. In the table there are approximately 52,000 clones, roughly 80% of which are singletons. As to time point: baseline, week 1 (first vaccination visit). Regarding treatment: pre-vaccination baseline after standard-of-care therapy. Here the sequenced sample was PBMCs, taken from a glioma patient treated with radiotherapy, temozolomide or both. The source of these receptors is a woman aged 40 to 50 with glioma.

This clone was picked up one time. The J gene is TRBJ2-5, the V gene TRBV30; D is undetermined. There are 14 residues in the CDR3. CDR1 is GTSNPN and CDR2 is SVGIG in the germline V gene (reference sequence). The ends were cut back, 5 bases at V and 0 bases at J, with 13 bases in the middle. The CDR3: CAWGPAADQETQYF. In nucleotides, the CDR3 is TGTGCCTGGGGCCCCGCGGCGGACCAAGAGACCCAGTACTTC.

The CDR3 region is CSVAGTIFYNEQFF. The CDR3 DNA sequence: TGCAGCGTTGCCGGGACAATTTTCTACAATGAGCAGTTCTTC. The gene calls are TRBV29-1 and TRBJ2-1, with a tentative D call TRBD1 (6 bases). V gave up 4 bases and J gave up 3 bases, with 13 bases separating them. The CDR3 has 14 amino acids. Germline V CDR1 and CDR2: SQVTM, ANQGSEA.

CDR3 DNA sequence: TGTGCCAGCAGCGTAGTCCAGGGTATGGTGGATGGCTACACCTTC. It translates to CASSVVQGMVDGYTF. This rearrangement joins TRBV9 to TRBJ1-2, with D maybe TRBD1 (5 bases). CDR1 SGDLS and CDR2 YYNGEE come from the germline V gene. V was cut by 0 bases and J by 6 bases, with 15 bases left in between. The CDR3 covers 15 residues.

The chain joins TRBV10-1 to TRBJ2-3; no firm D call. The germline CDR1 and CDR2 sequences are WNHNN and SYGVQD (reference sequence). This CDR3 region has 13 residues. The germline V and J ends were trimmed by 2 bases and 2 bases, with 5 bases remaining between them. CDR3 loop: CASSEGITDTQYF. The DNA of the CDR3 is TGCGCCAGCAGTGAGGGTATCACAGATACGCAGTATTTT.

This clone appeared once. V gene TRBV4-1 combines with J gene TRBJ1-1; D is ambiguous. V lost 1 base and J lost 1, with 4 bases in between. CDR3 length: 13 amino acids. CDR1 MGHRA and CDR2 YSYEKL come from the germline V gene. CDR3 in amino acids: CASSQGSNTEAFF. The CDR3 bases are TGCGCCAGCAGCCAAGGGTCGAACACTGAAGCTTTCTTT.

The J gene is TRBJ1-1, the V gene TRBV6-6; D ambiguous. CDR3 size: 12 residues. The V end lost 7 bases, the J end lost 5 bases, and 11 bases lay between the germline ends. Germline CDR1 and CDR2: MNHNY and SVGAGI (reference sequence). In nucleotides, the CDR3 is TGTGCCAGCACCCAGGTCCTGACTGAAGCTTTCTTT. It codes for CASTQVLTEAFF.

The rearrangement links TRBV7-6 to TRBJ1-5; D gene ambiguous. The CDR3 runs 13 residues. Germline values: CDR1 SGHVS, CDR2 FNYEAQ. Deletions cut 0 bases from V and 6 bases from J, with 6 bases between. This CDR3 is CASSLASAQPQHF. The DNA for the CDR3 is TGTGCCAGCAGCTTAGCAAGTGCTCAGCCCCAGCATTTT.

The chain joins TRBV30 to TRBJ2-7, with D possibly matching TRBD2 (5 bases). V was trimmed by 2 bases and J by 6 bases, leaving 8 bases between them. Per the germline V gene, CDR1 is GTSNPN and CDR2 is SVGIG (reference sequence). CDR3 size: 11 residues. CDR3 DNA: TGTGCCTGGAGTCTAGCAGGCGAGCAGTACTTC. This encodes CAWSLAGEQYF.

The CDR3 sequence is CASSVAQTVAYGYTF. In nucleotides, the CDR3 is TGTGCCAGCAGCGTAGCCCAGACCGTGGCCTATGGCTACACCTTC. The chain couples TRBV9 to TRBJ1-2, with D unclear. The CDR3 runs 15 residues. V lost 0 bases, J lost 4 bases, and 13 bases lay in between. Germline CDR1 is SGDLS and CDR2 is YYNGEE. The whole variable domain, filled in from reference TRBV9 and TRBJ1-2, reads DSGVTQTPKHLITATGQRVTLRCSPRSGDLSVYWYQQSLDQGLQFLIQYYNGEERAKGNILERFSAQQFPDLHSELNLSSLELGDSALYFCASSVAQTVAYGYTFGSGTRLTVV.

This chain connects TRBV5-1 to TRBJ2-5, with 14 bases matching TRBD2. The CDR3 runs to 17 residues. The junction had 5 bases not matched to a gene; V was cut back by 1 base and J by 3 bases. Germline V lookup: CDR1 SGHRS, CDR2 YFSETQ. The CDR3 here is CASSLLPGLAGEETQYF. DNA for the CDR3: TGCGCCAGCAGCTTGCTCCCGGGACTAGCGGGGGAAGAGACCCAGTACTTC. Together with reference TRBV5-1 and TRBJ2-5, the CDR3 gives the full variable domain: KAGVTQTPRYLIKTRGQQVTLSCSPISGHRSVSWYQQTPGQGLQFLFEYFSETQRNKGNFPGRFSGRQFSNSRSEMNVSTLELGDSALYLCASSLLPGLAGEETQYFGPGTRLLVL.

The chain links TRBV7-2 to TRBJ2-7, with D uncertain. The CDR3 loop spans 14 amino acids. The V end was cut by 5 bases, the J end by 2 bases, with 13 bases between. Germline V gives CDR1 SGHTA, CDR2 FQGNSA. The CDR3 coding sequence is TGTGCCAGCAGCCCCCGGCGGAACGCCTACGAGCAGTACTTC. Translating it yields CASSPRRNAYEQYF.